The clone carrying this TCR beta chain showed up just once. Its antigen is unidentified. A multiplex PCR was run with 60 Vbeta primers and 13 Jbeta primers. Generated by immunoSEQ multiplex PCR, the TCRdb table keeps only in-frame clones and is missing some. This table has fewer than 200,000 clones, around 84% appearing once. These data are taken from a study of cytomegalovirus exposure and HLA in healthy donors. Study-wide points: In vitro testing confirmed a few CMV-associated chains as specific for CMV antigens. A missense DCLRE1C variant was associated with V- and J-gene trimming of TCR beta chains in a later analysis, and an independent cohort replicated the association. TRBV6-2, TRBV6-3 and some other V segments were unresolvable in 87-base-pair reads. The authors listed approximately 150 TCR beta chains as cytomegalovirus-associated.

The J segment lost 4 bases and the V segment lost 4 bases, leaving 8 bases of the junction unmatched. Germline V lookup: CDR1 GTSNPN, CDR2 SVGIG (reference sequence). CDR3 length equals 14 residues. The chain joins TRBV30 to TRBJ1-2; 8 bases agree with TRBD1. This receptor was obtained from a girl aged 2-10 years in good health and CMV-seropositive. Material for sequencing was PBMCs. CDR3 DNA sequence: TGTGCCTGGACCGAAGACAGGGGAGGCTATGGCTACACCTTC. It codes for CAWTEDRGGYGYTF.